This entry concerns a single T cell receptor (beta chain). Its target antigen remains unknown. No clone much larger than this one lies a single base away; base qualities are absent. This sample was included in a study of a mutant IDH1 vaccine in newly diagnosed glioma (dated by TCRdb to the early 2020s). In the study overall: Eight vaccinations were administered to patients in weeks 1, 3, 5, 7, 11, 15, 19 and 23, corresponding to visits V03 through V10. Before enrollment, patients had received standard therapy of radiotherapy alone, temozolomide alone, or radiochemotherapy with temozolomide; most received the combination. Of the roughly 30 treated patients, approximately 60% were male and around 40% were female, and a mean age of 40.4 years was recorded. Vaccination started 4-6 weeks after radiotherapy alone, or was given together with temozolomide cycles in the groups whose treatment included chemotherapy. Peripheral blood samples were drawn at six visits, namely V03 (baseline), V05, V07, V10, V12 and V13. For exploratory analyses, longitudinal TCRB deep sequencing was carried out in roughly 25 treated patients wherever samples were available.

In light of the paper, this sample's time point label describes: week 11, during vaccination. Each vaccine dose was 300 ug of a 20-mer mutant IDH1 peptide in Montanide, given subcutaneously with topical imiquimod. The donors had newly diagnosed IDH1-mutant astrocytomas of WHO grade 3 or 4 that showed loss of nuclear ATRX. The samples were drawn from NOA16, a multicentre, single-arm, open-label phase I trial in Germany that tested a mutant IDH1 peptide vaccine in humans for the first time. Genomic DNA for TCRB sequencing was extracted from EDTA blood using the DNeasy Blood and Tissue Kit. Measured from the cysteine to the phenylalanine, the CDR3 is 16 residues long. The only DNA kept is the CDR3, 48 bases in frame from the first base. The germline V gene yields LGHNA for CDR1 and YSLEER for CDR2. The V end loses 1 base and the J end loses 2 bases, and a stretch of 14 bases separates them. What the study reported, not specific to this receptor: Changes in the top peripheral T cell clonotypes picked up by TCRB sequencing did not appear to be linked to pseudoprogression. The authors stated that sample limitations prevented analyses of patient blood samples from being reproduced. Availability determined which PBMC samples were chosen for TCRB deep sequencing. Across multiple MHC alleles, vaccine-induced immune responses were seen in 93.3% of patients.

Library creation used the immunoSEQ multiplex PCR assay. Rearranged TCR beta chain sequences were amplified with the hsTCRB Kit following the manufacturer's protocol. Sequencing of TCRB libraries was carried out on an Illumina MiSeq. Turning to the authors' computational methods: The proprietary platform of the kit vendor was used for demultiplexing, trimming and gene mapping. TCRdb retrieved this table from immuneACCESS and kept in-frame rearrangements only. Not all clones are present; in checked studies, unresolved V genes account for under half, and no reason is known for the remainder. That table is the source of V, J and clone size, and D and trimming were worked out from the DNA. This sample comprises around 31,000 clones, about 90% of them detected only once. Under 25% of the sample lies in the top ten.

The V and J genes are TRBV4-3 and TRBJ1-1; no D gene call is confident. This specimen was PBMCs, taken from a glioma patient whose treatment included an IDH1 peptide vaccine. This TCR was recovered from a man between 18 and 29 years old with glioma. Here is the DNA: TGCGCCAGCAGCCAAGCTCGGGGTGTGAAAAACACTGAAGCTTTCTTT. This codes for CASSQARGVKNTEAFF.